The T cell receptor (beta chain) under discussion was sequenced for a study of shared clonotypes between healthy human individuals. Study-level information: The study enrolled a couple of women and a few men aged 18 to 49. Notes on the study in general: Memory subsets had estimated richness that was generally smaller than that of naive subsets.

Trimming left V 4 bases short and J 3 bases short, with 15 bases between. Germline lookup yields CDR1 SGHNT and CDR2 YYREEE (reference sequence). The CDR3 loop spans 15 amino acids. CD45RO-negative, CCR7-selected cells formed the naive CD8 fraction, which excluded terminally differentiated effector memory CD45RA+ cells. Details on this clone: What it binds is unknown.

Clones were sequenced by immunoSEQ multiplex PCR, and TCRdb holds only the in-frame ones, with some missing. The table has millions of clones, roughly 94% seen once. The clonotype originates from a man aged 18 to 35 in good health. The chain links TRBV5-4 to TRBJ2-3; D remains unclear. The sequencing sample was made of naive CD8+ T cells sorted from blood. CDR3 sequence reads: CASSPSVLQTDTQYF. In DNA, the CDR3 is TGTGCCAGCAGCCCCTCGGTCCTACAAACAGATACGCAGTATTTT. The full variable domain, with the rest looked up from reference TRBV5-4 and TRBJ2-3, is ETGVTQSPTHLIKTRGQQVTLRCSSQSGHNTVSWYQQALGQGPQFIFQYYREEENGRGNFPPRFSGLQFPNYSSELNVNALELDDSALYLCASSPSVLQTDTQYFGPGTRLTVL.